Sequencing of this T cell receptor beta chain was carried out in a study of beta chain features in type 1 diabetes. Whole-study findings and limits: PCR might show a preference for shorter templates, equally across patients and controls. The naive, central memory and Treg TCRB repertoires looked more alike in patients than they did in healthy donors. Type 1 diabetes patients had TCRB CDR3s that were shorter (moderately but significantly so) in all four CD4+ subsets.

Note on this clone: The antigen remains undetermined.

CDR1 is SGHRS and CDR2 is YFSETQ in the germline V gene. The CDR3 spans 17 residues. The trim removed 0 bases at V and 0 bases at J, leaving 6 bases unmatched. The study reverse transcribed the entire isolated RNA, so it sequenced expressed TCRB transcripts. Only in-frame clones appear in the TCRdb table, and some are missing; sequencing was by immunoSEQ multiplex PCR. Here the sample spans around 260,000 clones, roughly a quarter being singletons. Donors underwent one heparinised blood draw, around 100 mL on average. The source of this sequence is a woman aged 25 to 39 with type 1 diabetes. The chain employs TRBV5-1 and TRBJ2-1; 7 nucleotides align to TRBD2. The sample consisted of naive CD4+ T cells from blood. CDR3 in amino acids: CASSLAVGGSSYNEQFF. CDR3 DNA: TGCGCCAGCAGCTTGGCCGTGGGCGGGAGCTCCTACAATGAGCAGTTCTTC.